The sequence of this T cell receptor (beta chain) was determined in a study of shared clonotypes between healthy human individuals. Study-level points and caveats: Shared clonotypes across all four donors exceeded non-shared ones in generation probability.

Several immunoSEQ 96-well plates shared each subset's DNA, each plate a replicate. Generated by immunoSEQ multiplex PCR, the TCRdb table keeps only in-frame clones and is missing some. The table has more than 2 million clones, around 95% seen once. Healthy and HIV-negative, the adult donors had no recent acute infections or vaccinations. As regards this clone: What it recognizes is unknown.

This CDR3 region has 14 residues. V was cut by 6 bases and J by 6 bases, with 17 bases left in between. The germline gives CDR1 KGHSH, CDR2 LQKENI. The TCR originated in a man aged 18-30 years in good health. The sequencing input was naive CD4+ T cells sorted from blood. As to subset: CD45RA+ positively selected. The chain joins TRBV18 to TRBJ1-2; tentative D call: TRBD1 (5 bases). The CDR3 protein is CASSPKDSPDGYTF. The CDR3 DNA sequence: TGTGCCAGCTCTCCAAAAGACAGCCCAGATGGCTACACCTTC.